These 7 T cell receptor beta chains were all obtained from the same sample, sequenced in a study of T cells of healthy individuals. Using its own MiXCR run on the 5' RACE reads, TCRdb lists one record per CDR3 protein. The sample carries around 79,000 distinct CDR3 sequences, 5% recorded once. These receptors were obtained from a female donor in good health.

This clonotype was detected many times. V and J are TRBV15 and TRBJ2-4; D is unclear. Trimming shortened V by 0 bases and J by 0 bases, and 15 bases separated the two germline ends. The CDR3 has 18 residues. Germline V gene data show CDR1 as LNHNV and CDR2 as YYDKDF (reference sequence). The CDR3 spells CATSRDWARQLAKNIQYF. CDR3 sequence (DNA): TGTGCCACCAGCAGAGATTGGGCCAGACAATTAGCCAAAAACATTCAGTACTTC.

This clonotype was detected many times. The genes are TRBV28 and TRBJ1-1; weak D call: TRBD1 (5 bases). This CDR3 comprises 14 residues. Germline V gene data show CDR1 as MDHEN and CDR2 as SYDVKM. The germline V and J ends were trimmed by 3 bases and 3 bases, with 11 bases remaining between them. DNA for the CDR3: TGTGCCAGCAGTTTGTCACAGGTTTACACTGAAGCTTTCTTT. Translated, it gives CASSLSQVYTEAFF.

This clonotype was recorded a few times. The genes are TRBV19 and TRBJ1-2; TRBD1 matches at 12 bases. Germline V gene data show CDR1 as LNHDA and CDR2 as SQIVND (reference sequence). V trimming: 4 bases; J trimming: 4 bases; junction bases outside the gene matches: 10. The CDR3 has 17 residues. DNA for the CDR3: TGTGCCAGTAGTAATACCGGGACAGGGGGCTCCCTCTATGGCTACACCTTC. As protein: CASSNTGTGGSLYGYTF.

This clonotype was recorded at least ten times. The chain combines TRBV4-3 with TRBJ2-5; D not certain. Trimming removed 4 bases from V and 4 bases from J, with 13 bases in between. Germline CDR1 and CDR2: LGHNA and YSLEER. The CDR3 consists of 14 residues. Here the CDR3 reads CASSREMDGETQYF. The CDR3 coding sequence is TGCGCCAGCAGCCGAGAGATGGACGGAGAGACCCAGTACTTC.

This clonotype was seen many times. This chain uses TRBV3-1 with TRBJ2-7, with D possibly being TRBD2 (6 bases). The CDR3 has 14 amino acids. Germline V gene data show CDR1 as LGHDT and CDR2 as YNNKEL (reference sequence). V gave up 0 bases and J gave up 12 bases, with 18 bases separating them. CDR3 loop: CASSQDRGTDPLYF. CDR3 DNA: TGTGCCAGCAGCCAAGATCGGGGGACGGACCCTTTGTACTTC.

This clonotype was observed many times. The CDR3 is CASSAEGTSGETQYF. The DNA for the CDR3 is TGTGCCAGCAGCGCGGAGGGGACTTCGGGTGAGACCCAGTACTTC. The V gene is TRBV9, the J gene TRBJ2-5; possible D gene TRBD2, 6 bases. This CDR3 has 15 residues. Per germline, CDR1 SGDLS and CDR2 YYNGEE. The V and J ends lost 3 bases and 5 bases respectively, with 17 bases between them.

The V call is TRBV12-3 or TRBV12-4, the J call TRBJ2-1, with D perhaps being TRBD1 or TRBD2 (5 bases each). The CDR3 has 14 residues. Trimming took 6 bases from V and 4 from J, leaving 13 bases between them. The CDR3, as DNA: TGTGCCAGCAGCCTGGGACGAACGTACAATGAGCAGTTCTTC. This encodes CASSLGRTYNEQFF.